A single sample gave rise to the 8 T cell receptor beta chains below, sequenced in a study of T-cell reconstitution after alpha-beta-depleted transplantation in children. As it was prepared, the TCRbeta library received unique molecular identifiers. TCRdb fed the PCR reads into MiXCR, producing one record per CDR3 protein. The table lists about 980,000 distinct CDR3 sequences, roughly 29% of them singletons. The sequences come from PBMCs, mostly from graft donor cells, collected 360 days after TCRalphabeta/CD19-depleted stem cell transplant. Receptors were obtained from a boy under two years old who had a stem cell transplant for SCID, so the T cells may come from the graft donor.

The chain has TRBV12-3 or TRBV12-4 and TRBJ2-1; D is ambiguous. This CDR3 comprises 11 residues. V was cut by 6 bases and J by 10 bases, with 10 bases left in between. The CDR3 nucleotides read TGTGCCAGCAGACGCCTGGGGGAGCAGTTCTTC. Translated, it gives CASRRLGEQFF.

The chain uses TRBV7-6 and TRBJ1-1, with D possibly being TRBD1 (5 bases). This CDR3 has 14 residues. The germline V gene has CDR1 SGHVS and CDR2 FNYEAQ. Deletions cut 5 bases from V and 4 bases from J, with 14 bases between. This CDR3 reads CASSNRVGGTEAFF. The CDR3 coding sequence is TGTGCCAGCAGCAACCGGGTCGGGGGCACTGAAGCTTTCTTT.

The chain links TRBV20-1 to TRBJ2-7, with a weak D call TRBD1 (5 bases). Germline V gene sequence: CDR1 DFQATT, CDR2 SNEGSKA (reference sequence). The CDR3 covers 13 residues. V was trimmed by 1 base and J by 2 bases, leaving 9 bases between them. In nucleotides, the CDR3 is TGCAGTGCTAGAGGAAGGACACCCTACGAGCAGTACTTC. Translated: CSARGRTPYEQYF.

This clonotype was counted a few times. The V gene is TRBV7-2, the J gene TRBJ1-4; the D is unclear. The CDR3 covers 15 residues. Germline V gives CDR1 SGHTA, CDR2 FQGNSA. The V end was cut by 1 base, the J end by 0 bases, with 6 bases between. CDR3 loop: CASSLDPATNEKLFF. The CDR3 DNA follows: TGTGCCAGCAGCTTAGATCCTGCAACTAATGAAAAACTGTTTTTT.

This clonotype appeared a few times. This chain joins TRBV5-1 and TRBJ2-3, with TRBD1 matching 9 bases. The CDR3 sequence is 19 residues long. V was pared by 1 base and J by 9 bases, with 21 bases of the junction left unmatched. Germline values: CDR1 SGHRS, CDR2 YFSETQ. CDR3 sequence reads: CASSLRAAWDRAFQYTQYF. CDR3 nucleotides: TGCGCCAGCAGCTTGCGGGCGGCCTGGGACAGGGCTTTTCAATACACGCAGTATTTT. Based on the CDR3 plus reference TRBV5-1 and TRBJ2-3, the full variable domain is KAGVTQTPRYLIKTRGQQVTLSCSPISGHRSVSWYQQTPGQGLQFLFEYFSETQRNKGNFPGRFSGRQFSNSRSEMNVSTLELGDSALYLCASSLRAAWDRAFQYTQYFGPGTRLTVL.

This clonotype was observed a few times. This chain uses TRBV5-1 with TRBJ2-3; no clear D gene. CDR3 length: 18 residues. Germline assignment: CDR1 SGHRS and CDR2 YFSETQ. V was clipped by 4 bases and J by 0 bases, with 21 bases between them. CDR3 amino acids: CASSGYSAKAASTDTQYF. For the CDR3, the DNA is TGCGCCAGCAGCGGATATTCGGCAAAGGCAGCTAGCACAGATACGCAGTATTTT.

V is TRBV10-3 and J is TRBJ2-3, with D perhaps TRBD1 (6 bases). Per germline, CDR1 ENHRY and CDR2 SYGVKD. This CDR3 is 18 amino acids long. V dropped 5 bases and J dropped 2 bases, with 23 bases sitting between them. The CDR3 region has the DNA TGTGCCATCAGTCAACTCGGAGCCGGGACAACCACCACAGATACGCAGTATTTT. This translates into CAISQLGAGTTTTDTQYF.

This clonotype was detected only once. The CDR3 DNA reads as TGTGCCAGCAATTTGACAGGGGTCAATCAGCCCCAGCATTTT. Translated: CASNLTGVNQPQHF. The chain carries TRBV6-5 and TRBJ1-5, with TRBD1 matching over 8 bases. V lost 7 bases to trimming and J lost 3 bases; unmatched junction nucleotides: 5. The CDR3 loop spans 14 amino acids. Looked up from germline, CDR1 is MNHEY and CDR2 is SVGAGI.